This entry concerns a single TCR beta chain. The target antigen is unknown. This sample stems from a study of identical twins. Broader study findings: The same donors were not followed; conclusions instead depended on cross-sectional statistical analysis.

TCRdb reanalysed the 5' RACE reads using MiXCR and keeps one entry per CDR3 protein. The profile shows 650,000 to 800,000 distinct CDR3 sequences, 8.6% of them singletons. Trimming removed 4 bases from V and 2 bases from J; junction bases left unmatched: 7. Per the germline V gene, CDR1 is DFQATT and CDR2 is SNEGSKA (reference sequence). This CDR3 is built from 14 residues. This sample was shared with a second study, whose subject was yellow fever vaccine responses in identical twins.

This TCR came from a woman between 18 and 29 years old in good health. The V gene is TRBV20-1, the J gene TRBJ2-5; 7 bases are shared with TRBD1. The sample taken for sequencing was PBMCs. The CDR3 here is CSATRDSFQETQYF. The CDR3 DNA follows: TGCAGTGCTACCCGGGACAGCTTTCAAGAGACCCAGTACTTC.